This TCR beta chain was identified in a study of graft-versus-host responses after intestinal transplantation. Background on the study: Once they had received anti-thymocyte globulin induction, all recipients took tacrolimus and steroids for approximately three years. Study observations and caveats: GvH clones appeared in recipient marrow, some first in ileum or blood. Among circulating GvH clones, peak levels were associated with early post-transplant declines in HvG clones.

On this clone itself: Its antigen is still unknown. Additional DNA sequences in this sample encode the identical CDR3.

Clones were sequenced by immunoSEQ multiplex PCR, and TCRdb holds only the in-frame ones, with some missing. Of 99,000 or so clones in the sample, about 83% were seen once. The CDR3 loop spans 13 amino acids. Trimming left V 4 bases short and J 6 bases short, with 10 bases between. Germline V CDR1 and CDR2: MDHEN, SYDVKM. V usage is TRBV28 and J usage is TRBJ1-5; maybe TRBD1 (5 bases). The starting material was PBMCs, obtained 255 days after intestinal transplant. The TCR sequence derives from a human patient who received an intestinal transplant, so some T cells may come from the graft donor. This CDR3 reads CASSSPGGQPQHF. The DNA for the CDR3 is TGTGCCAGCAGTTCCCCGGGGGGTCAGCCCCAGCATTTT.